Listed below are T cell receptor beta chains from one sample, sequenced in a study of shared clonotypes between healthy human individuals. TCRdb's copy holds only in-frame clones and misses some; the assay was immunoSEQ multiplex PCR. The repertoire has some 2 million clones, roughly 94% of them found once; the top ten carry approximately 1.2%. The sequenced material came from naive CD8+ T cells sorted from blood. The receptors originated from a man younger than 30 in good health. Both conserved end residues are part of each CDR3. Fields, in order: J gene, V gene, D gene, clone size, CDR3 DNA, CDR3 protein. D genes are given only for firm matches. Expanded clones get a size class; other rows say once, few or many, or leave the size out.

TRBJ2-1 TRBV6-1 NA NA TGTGCCAGCAAGGACACTAGCTCCTACAATGAGCAGTTCTTC CASKDTSSYNEQFF
TRBJ2-3 TRBV19 TRBD2 NA TGTGCCAGTAGTATAGGACTAGCGGGAGAAAGGAGCGATACGCAGTATTTT CASSIGLAGERSDTQYF
TRBJ2-5 TRBV10-2 NA NA TGCGCCAGCGGGCAGGGCGACCAAGAGACCCAGTACTTC CASGQGDQETQYF
TRBJ2-7 TRBV27 NA NA TGTGCCAGCAGTTTATCGGTGTCCTACGAGCAGTACTTC CASSLSVSYEQYF
TRBJ2-2 TRBV30 NA NA TGTGCCTGGAGTGGAGTAGGCAGGGAAAGCACCGGGGAGCTGTTTTTT CAWSGVGRESTGELFF
TRBJ2-1 TRBV6-5 TRBD2 NA TGTGCCAGCAGTTACTCAGTAGCGGGAGTCTATGAGCAGTTCTTC CASSYSVAGVYEQFF
TRBJ2-3 TRBV9 NA NA TGTGCCAGCAGCGTATACGGGGCCAGCACAGATACGCAGTATTTT CASSVYGASTDTQYF
TRBJ1-1 TRBV27 NA NA TGTGCCAGCAGTTTCGGAGACAGTACGAACACTGAAGCTTTCTTT CASSFGDSTNTEAFF
TRBJ2-7 TRBV23-1 TRBD1 NA TGCGCCAGCAGTCAATCGGACAGGGAGGCCTACGAGCAGTACTTC CASSQSDREAYEQYF
TRBJ2-5 TRBV5-6 NA NA TGTGCCAGCACCCTAGGAGAGACCCAGTACTTC CASTLGETQYF
TRBJ2-2 TRBV18 NA once TGTGCCAGCTCGCTCTTTGGGGGCAACTTTGCGAACACCGGGGAGCTGTTTTTT CASSLFGGNFANTGELFF
TRBJ2-7 TRBV6-1 NA NA TGTGCCAGCAGTGACAGGAGTCTACTTACGGGTCTTTACGAGCAGTACTTC CASSDRSLLTGLYEQYF
TRBJ2-7 TRBV4-1 TRBD1 NA TGCGCCAGCAGCCAAGATGGGACAGGATCCTACGAGCAGTACTTC CASSQDGTGSYEQYF
TRBJ2-1 TRBV4-1 NA NA TGCGCCAGCAGCCAAGATCGGGGGACCTACAATGAGCAGTTCTTC CASSQDRGTYNEQFF
TRBJ1-2 TRBV6-5 TRBD1 NA TGTGCCAGCAGAGGACAGGGGATAGGCTACACCTTC CASRGQGIGYTF
TRBJ2-3 TRBV7-2 NA NA TGTGCCAGCAGCTTATTCCCAGATACGCAGTATTTT CASSLFPDTQYF
TRBJ2-5 TRBV5-6 NA once TGTGCCAGCAGCTTTTCGACAGTTGGGGGAGAGACCCAGTACTTC CASSFSTVGGETQYF